The source of this T cell receptor (beta chain) is a study of shared clonotypes between healthy human individuals. None of the donors, who were healthy HIV-negative adults, had recently had acute infections or vaccinations. The CD4+ fraction was divided into a CD45RA+ naive subset and a CD45RA-negative memory subset. Replicate sorted-subset PCRs were loaded with 150 to 250 ng DNA, roughly 33,000 T cell genomes. Sequencing used immunoSEQ multiplex PCR; TCRdb keeps in-frame clones, though not all of them. Seen here are fewer than 1.6 million clones, 98% to 99% observed once, and the top ten hold approximately 0.38%. Germline V gene data show CDR1 as SEHNR and CDR2 as FQNEAQ (reference sequence). This CDR3 region has 15 residues. V gave up 5 bases and J gave up 4 bases; unmatched junction bases: 7. A word on this clone: Different DNA sequences within this sample yield the same CDR3.

The rearrangement links TRBV7-9 to TRBJ1-4; TRBD1 matches 7 bases. The receptor comes from a young man in good health. The sample taken for sequencing was naive CD4+ T cells sorted from blood. Regarding subset: CD45RA+ positively selected. This CDR3 reads CASSPGTALNEKLFF. CDR3 DNA sequence: TGTGCCAGCAGCCCCGGGACAGCCCTTAATGAAAAACTGTTTTTT.